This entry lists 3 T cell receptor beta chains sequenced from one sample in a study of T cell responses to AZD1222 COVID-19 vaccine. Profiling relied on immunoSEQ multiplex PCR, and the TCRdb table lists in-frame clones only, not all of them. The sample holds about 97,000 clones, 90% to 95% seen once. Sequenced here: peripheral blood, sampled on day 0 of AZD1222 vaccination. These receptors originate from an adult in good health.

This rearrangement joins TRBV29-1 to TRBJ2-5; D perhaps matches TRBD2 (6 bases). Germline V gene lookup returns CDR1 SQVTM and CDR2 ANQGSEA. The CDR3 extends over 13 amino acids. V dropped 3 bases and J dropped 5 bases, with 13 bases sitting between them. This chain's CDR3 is CSVEWGREETQYF. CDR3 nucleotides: TGCAGCGTTGAGTGGGGCCGGGAGGAGACCCAGTACTTC.

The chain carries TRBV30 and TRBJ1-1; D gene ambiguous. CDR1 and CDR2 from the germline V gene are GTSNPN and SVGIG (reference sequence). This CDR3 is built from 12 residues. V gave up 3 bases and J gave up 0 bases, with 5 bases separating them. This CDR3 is CAWRRLNTEAFF. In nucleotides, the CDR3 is TGTGCCTGGAGGAGGTTGAACACTGAAGCTTTCTTT.

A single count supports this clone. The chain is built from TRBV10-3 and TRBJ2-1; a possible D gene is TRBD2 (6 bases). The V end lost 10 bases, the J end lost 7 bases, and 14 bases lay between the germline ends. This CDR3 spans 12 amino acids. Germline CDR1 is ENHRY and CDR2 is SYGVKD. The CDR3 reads CATYQGGNEQFF. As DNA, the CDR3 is TGTGCCACCTACCAGGGAGGTAATGAGCAGTTCTTC.